This T cell receptor (beta chain) was profiled in a study of Graves' ophthalmopathy and Graves' hyperthyroidism. This clonotype was counted at least ten times. TCR beta CDR3 amplification used RNA transcripts. HTBI primers were employed in first-round RT-PCR, then a second-round multiplex PCR followed. TCRdb itself ran the multiplex PCR reads through MiXCR, one entry per CDR3 protein. The sample records around 470,000 distinct CDR3 sequences, approximately 15% being singletons. The TCR comes from a woman aged 25-40 years with Graves' ophthalmopathy. The specimen was blood.

The CDR3 sequence is CASGQGLGGNQPQHF. In nucleotides, the CDR3 is TGTGCTAGTGGGCAGGGGCTCGGCGGCAATCAGCCCCAGCATTTT. This chain links TRBV12-5 with TRBJ1-5; perhaps TRBD1 as D (6 bases). Germline values: CDR1 LGHNT, CDR2 FRNRAP. The CDR3 contains 15 residues. The V end lost 6 bases, the J end lost 2 bases, and 14 bases lay between the germline ends. The full variable domain, rest sourced from reference TRBV12-5 and TRBJ1-5, is DARVTQTPRHKVTEMGQEVTMRCQPILGHNTVFWYRQTMMQGLELLAYFRNRAPLDDSGMPKDRFSAEMPDATLATLKIQPSEPRDSAVYFCASGQGLGGNQPQHFGDGTRLSIL.